This paragraph covers one T cell receptor beta chain sequence. The antigen is not known. Cell sorting via CD45RO/CCR7/CD25/CD127/CD95/CD27 was performed to obtain CD4+ naive, central memory, regulatory and stem cell-like memory cells. Expressed TCRB transcripts got sequenced, as all isolated RNA was reverse transcribed. Profiled with immunoSEQ multiplex PCR; TCRdb holds only in-frame clones, not every one. Counted here are about 650,000 clones, 12% occurring once; the ten biggest clones make up 0.095% to 0.15%. This sample stems from a study of beta chain features in type 1 diabetes. Study details: The samples had about 100,000,000 sorted cells examined in all. Whole-study findings and limits: Short templates might get an advantage during PCR, and this would be equal in patients and controls. In every one of the four CD4+ subsets, TCRB CDR3s were moderately but significantly shorter in Type 1 diabetes patients. The cDNA sequencing approach could over-represent high-TCR-expressing cells.

CDR1 and CDR2 (germline): SGDLS, YYNGEE. V dropped 4 bases and J dropped 7 bases, with 23 bases sitting between them. The CDR3 totals 16 residues. Sample: naive CD4+ T cells from blood. The TCR was taken from a man aged 25 to 40 with type 1 diabetes. The V and J genes are TRBV9 and TRBJ1-2; TRBD1 might be the D (6 bases). CDR3 in DNA: TGTGCCAGCAGCCTCCGGATCGGGGGGGCGACAAGTGGCTACACCTTC. Its translation: CASSLRIGGATSGYTF.